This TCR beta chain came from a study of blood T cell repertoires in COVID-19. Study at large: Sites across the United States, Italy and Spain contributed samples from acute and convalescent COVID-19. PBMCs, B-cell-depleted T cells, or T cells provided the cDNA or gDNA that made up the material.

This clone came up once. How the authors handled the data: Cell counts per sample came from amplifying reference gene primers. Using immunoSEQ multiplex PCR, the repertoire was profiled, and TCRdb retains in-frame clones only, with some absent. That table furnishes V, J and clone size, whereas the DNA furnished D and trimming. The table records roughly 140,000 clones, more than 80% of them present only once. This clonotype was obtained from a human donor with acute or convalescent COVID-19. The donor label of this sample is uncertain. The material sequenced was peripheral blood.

CDR3 protein: CASTQTGLTEAFF. CDR3 bases: TGTGCCAGCACCCAGACAGGGCTCACTGAAGCTTTCTTT. The chain uses TRBV6-5 and TRBJ1-1; the match to TRBD1 covers 7 bases. Germline V lookup: CDR1 MNHEY, CDR2 SVGAGI. This CDR3 is built from 13 residues. The V segment lost 7 bases and the J segment 4 bases; nucleotides outside the gene matches: 6.